This T cell receptor (beta chain) was sequenced in a study of response to subunit inactivated influenza vaccine. Study-wide results and caveats: Every seasonal influenza vaccination brings in few new T cells, the authors suggested.

The CDR3 sequence is 14 residues long. V was shortened by 6 bases and J by 2 bases, with 14 bases between the two germline ends. Germline loops: CDR1 MDHEN, CDR2 SYDVKM. TCRdb processed the RT-PCR reads anew with MiXCR; each CDR3 protein has one entry. The sample has 150,000 or so distinct CDR3 sequences, about 11% seen once. This clonotype was seen ten or more times. Its antigen is undetermined. Sequenced here: non-naive T cells sorted from PBMCs, sampled roughly 6 weeks after vaccination. This clonotype originated in a man aged 50 to 60 who received an inactivated influenza vaccine. The chain employs TRBV28 and TRBJ2-7; a possible D gene is TRBD1 (7 bases). The CDR3 loop is CASRSGGPAYEQYF. The DNA for the CDR3 is TGTGCCAGCAGATCAGGGGGGCCGGCCTACGAGCAGTACTTC.